One TCR beta chain is described in this entry. No cognate antigen has been identified for it. Per-base quality was not reported, and no clone a single base away is much larger than it. The cohort comprised around 690 healthy bone marrow donors. Cohort members were all nominally healthy when sampled, although unrecorded immune exposures were likely present. The donor tested CMV seropositive, placing the donor among the approximately 290 seropositive members of the cohort. Each donor provided a peripheral blood sample, and peripheral blood mononuclear cells were used for TCR beta sequencing. Genomic DNA was extracted from the blood cell samples with the Qiagen DNeasy Blood Extraction Kit. This record comes from a study of cytomegalovirus exposure and HLA in healthy donors (dated by TCRdb to 2017 to 2019). Study-wide context: According to an earlier analysis of 450 to 650 of the donors, some 170 million T cells yielded some 120 million unique TCR beta sequences and 276 Gb of sequence data. An early release covering about 600 HLA-typed donors comprised about 300 gigabases of sequencing data and 65 million to 100 million unique TCR sequences. Of the roughly 400 genotyped donors, approximately 80% were placed in the genetic ancestry cluster associated with self-reported Caucasian donors. The study aimed to test whether cataloging public T cell receptors could reveal signatures of past pathogen exposure. The study used immunosequencing to profile the T cell repertoires of under 700 subjects and linked those repertoires to cytomegalovirus serostatus. Besides the first cohort of around 700 subjects, a separate validation cohort made up of 120 different subjects was used. High-throughput TCR immunosequencing, statistical association of individual TCRs with disease status, and machine learning were combined to predict cytomegalovirus infection status. A later analysis re-analyzed previously published TCR beta repertoires from roughly 600 donors and added high-resolution HLA genotyping to study TCR occurrence patterns. Rather than drawing on any new phenotypic data, the later analysis identified candidate immune exposures from TCR beta sequences and the way those sequences occurred across donors. In an earlier analysis of 500 to 650 of the donors, high-throughput TCR beta sequencing was used to judge whether each TCR beta V gene segment behaved as functional or pseudogenic. Donor age, sex, ethnicity and CMV serostatus were compiled alongside the repertoire data. A later genetic analysis used genome-wide SNP genotypes for about 60% of the roughly 670 donors, treating that subset as a discovery cohort. Every repertoire in the discovery cohort had been generated on one and the same sequencing platform. Both class I and class II loci were covered by HLA typing, at four-digit resolution. Typing coverage varied by locus: 629-630 donors for A, B, C, DRB1 and DQB1; 522 for DQA1; about 590 for DPA1; approximately 490 for DPB1. Five DR-DQ haplotypes were treated as single units for association and clustering because of strong linkage in the cohort. Across approximately 420 genotyped donors of the cohort, an average of about 240,000 unique TCR beta nucleotide sequences per donor were sequenced, and roughly 20% of those sequences were non-productive.

The paper's findings and limits, for the study overall: Presence/absence analyses assumed roughly uniform sequencing depth across donors, an assumption that may not hold. Some IMGT-functional V segments, including TRBV6-2 and TRBV6-3, could not be told apart with the 87-base-pair reads, so those segments were excluded. When HLA alleles, especially DR and DQ, strongly co-occurred, attributing TCR associations to individual alleles was difficult. A further reported finding was that TCR beta sequences accurately predicted the HLA-A and HLA-B alleles for most subjects in the first cohort. The authors suggested that the approach could potentially be generalized to other disease states and immunological phenotypes. While some public TCRs were present in many individuals, most TCR sequences turned up only very rarely across donors. An earlier analysis of some 590 of the donors showed that most TCR beta V segments appeared in productive rearrangements either about 90% or about 30% of the time, which broadly matched IMGT annotations. A later analysis found that HLA-associated TCR beta chains were more clonally expanded and had lower generation probabilities than equally common non-associated chains. Compared with the approximately 700-donor mean, donors in an Asian-associated ancestry cluster had fewer N-insertions in productive TCRs, according to a later genetic analysis. The only immune exposure information available for the cohort was CMV serostatus. Correlated functional status among segregating V segments might be attributable to linkage disequilibrium, but an unknown experimental factor could not be ruled out. The classifier was reported to diagnose cytomegalovirus status with high specificity and sensitivity in both the original and validation cohorts. According to a later analysis, TCR association rates differed among HLA loci, with DRB1 alleles showing the most associated TCRs and HLA-C alleles showing the fewest. A later analysis found that most CMV-associated TCR beta chains appeared HLA-restricted, with HLA associations seemingly driven largely by CMV exposure. Specific HLA alleles were associated with 15,000 to 20,000 TCR beta sequences at a false discovery rate of 0.05 in a later analysis. According to a later analysis, parvovirus B19, influenza, CMV and Epstein-Barr virus appeared linked to several top co-occurrence clusters. The sequencing pipeline was judged likely to have produced a cluster of highly shared sequence variants as a technical artifact. Because HLA typing was missing for some donors at each locus, association tests included only the typed subset. In this cohort, only TCR beta chains were sequenced, and detectable features were limited by the absence of alpha or paired-chain data. A few of the identified cytomegalovirus-associated TCR beta chains were confirmed in vitro to be specific for cytomegalovirus antigens. In a later genetic analysis, a missense DCLRE1C variant was associated with V-gene and J-gene trimming of TCR beta chains, and the association was replicated in an independent cohort. The study listed 170 or so TCR beta chains as associated with cytomegalovirus. Because counts were too low, 15 to 20 rarely observed V segments, including chromosome 9 orphons, were excluded from the earlier analysis of some 540 of the donors.

Preparation of the library involved the immunoSEQ multiplex PCR assay. For the multiplex PCR, a mixture combining 60 forward primers for TCR Vbeta segments and 13 reverse primers for TCR Jbeta segments was used. The CDR3 region of rearranged TCR beta genes was amplified from genomic DNA with a multiplex PCR assay. Amplified TCR beta libraries were sequenced as 87-base-pair reads on the Illumina HiSeq System. In the original analysis: Across the 600 to 700 repertoires, a later analysis counted roughly 77 million unique TCR beta chains, around 11 million of which were shared by at least two donors. Raw reads were error-corrected and collapsed into unique sequences by a nearest-neighbor algorithm in which closely related sequences were merged to remove PCR and sequencing errors. Alignment of CDR3 sequences to IMGT reference sequences was used to assign V, D and J gene segments. For a sequence to be retained, a match of at least six nucleotides was required to both a V gene segment and a J gene segment. A rearrangement was called productive if the CDR3 had no stop codons and remained in frame with V and J, and every other rearrangement was called non-productive. Following IMGT convention, CDR3 was defined as the stretch from the second conserved V-encoded cysteine up to the conserved J-encoded phenylalanine. Sequences without an unambiguous match to a single V gene segment were excluded from the earlier analysis of 587 of the donors. An earlier analysis of around 600 of the donors classified V segments as functional when productive rearrangements were above 56.7% and as segregating when the standard deviation between donors was above 5%. A statistical classification framework was developed to diagnose cytomegalovirus status using the catalog of TCR beta chain sequences. In a later analysis, V and J genes were assigned by comparing TCR nucleotide sequences against IMGT/GENE-DB human TR gene sequences. The TCRdist pipeline was used in a later analysis to assign CDR3 sequences and most-parsimonious VDJ recombination scenarios. In a later analysis, each TCR beta chain was defined by its CDR3 amino acid sequence together with its V-gene family, and reads without a unique V-gene family were excluded. As a way to deal with suspected cross-contamination and a sequencing artifact, a later analysis dropped over 550 nucleotide sequences that were highly shared and had low generation probability. For each public chain, a later analysis derived a clonal expansion index from normalized ranks of inferred template counts within each repertoire. In a later analysis, generation probabilities were computed with a VDJ recombination model fitted to out-of-frame rearrangements, and the resulting probabilities were checked against IGoR. In a later analysis, hypergeometric tests were used to score TCR-TCR, TCR-HLA and TCR-CMV co-occurrence, with a repertoire-size bias correction applied to TCR pairs. To estimate false discovery rates, a later analysis permuted the HLA or CMV assignments 20 times. In a later analysis, co-occurring TCRs were grouped using DBSCAN, with TCRdist sequence similarity added in when clustering inside HLA-allele-positive subsets. For co-occurrence clustering, repertoires with fewer than 30,000 or more than 120,000 public chains were excluded, along with a handful of repertoires with anomalous nucleotide sharing. Drawn from immuneACCESS, this table holds only the in-frame rearrangements with V and J called that TCRdb kept. Clones are partly lost; checked studies trace under half to an unresolved V gene and leave the rest unexplained. V and J calls and clone size come straight from that table; D and trimming were deduced from the DNA. The table for this sample lists 150,000 to 200,000 clones; around 77% of them were counted only once. The ten largest clones capture around 3.4% of the sample.

From V the trimming removes 6 bases and from J it removes 0 bases, while the gene matches leave 13 bases of the junction unaccounted for. The CDR3 runs 18 amino acids, cysteine and phenylalanine included. This entry keeps only the CDR3 DNA: 54 bases, framed from base 1. Via the germline V gene, CDR1 is SNHLY and CDR2 FYNNEI. What was sequenced was PBMCs. This clonotype originated in a man younger than 40 in good health and CMV-seropositive. Recombination joined TRBV2 with TRBJ1-3, and 8 junction bases match TRBD1. The CDR3 region: CASSQGTGILRSGNTIYF. The bases read TGTGCCAGCAGCCAGGGGACAGGAATTCTCCGCTCTGGAAACACCATATATTTT. Where the CDR3 stops, the reference TRBV2 and TRBJ1-3 genes take over; the full variable domain is EPEVTQTPSHQVTQMGQEVILRCVPISNHLYFYWYRQILGQKVEFLVSFYNNEISEKSEIFDDQFSVERPDGSNFTLKIRSTKLEDSAMYFCASSQGTGILRSGNTIYFGEGSWLTVV.